This passage covers 13 T cell receptor beta chains from one sample sequenced in a study of blood T cells in healthy people across ages. Sample-barcoded 5' priming and a J-beta primer mix drove a second PCR of about 7 to 11 cycles. TCRdb called the 5' RACE reads again in MiXCR, with one record for every CDR3 protein. The table includes over 1,500,000 distinct CDR3 sequences, around 48% detected once. The sequencing input was blood. These receptors came from a woman aged 40 to 50 in good health.

This clonotype was seen only a few times. V gene TRBV20-1 combines with J gene TRBJ2-5; 10 nucleotides align to TRBD2. Germline V gives CDR1 DFQATT, CDR2 SNEGSKA (reference sequence). V lost 8 bases to trimming and J lost 6 bases; unmatched junction nucleotides: 9. CDR3 length: 13 residues. In DNA, the CDR3 is TGCAGTCACCCGGGACTAGCGATTCAGACCCAGTACTTC. It translates to CSHPGLAIQTQYF.

Remarks on this clonotype: A read error is possible here, since a much larger clone lies one base away. V and J are TRBV4-2 and TRBJ2-5; TRBD2 agrees at 8 bases. CDR1 LGHNA and CDR2 YNFKEQ come from the germline V gene. V lost 0 bases, J lost 11 bases, and 14 bases stayed unmatched. This CDR3 spans 16 amino acids. The CDR3 loop reads CASSQEGMRGDNEQYF. The CDR3 DNA sequence: TGTGCCAGCAGCCAAGAGGGGATGCGGGGGGACAATGAGCAGTACTTC.

The rearrangement joins TRBV20-1 to TRBJ1-2; D gene unclear. Trimming took off 3 bases at V and 5 bases at J, with 22 bases between the two ends. Germline-derived CDR1 and CDR2 are DFQATT and SNEGSKA (reference sequence). This CDR3 is built from 16 residues. The CDR3 DNA is TGCAGTGCTAGTACAGAGAAAGGCCGCCAAAAATATGGCTACACCTTC. Its protein product is CSASTEKGRQKYGYTF.

The rearrangement uses TRBV20-1 and TRBJ2-5, with 9 nucleotides matching TRBD1. Trimming took 3 bases from V and 1 from J; bases not matched to a gene: 18. The CDR3 covers 19 residues. Germline CDR1 and CDR2: DFQATT and SNEGSKA (reference sequence). The CDR3 coding sequence is TGCAGTGCTAGGAGAACCCATGCCCGGGACAGGGTACTCCAAGAGACCCAGTACTTC. This codes for CSARRTHARDRVLQETQYF.

Note on this clonotype: An end of the junction differs from the germline gene, which may be a read error. The V and J genes are TRBV4-2 and TRBJ1-4, with 12 bases lining up with TRBD1. Germline lookup yields CDR1 LGHNA and CDR2 YNFKEQ. The CDR3 contains 16 residues. The CDR3 loop reads CASSGTGGRTNEKLYF. The CDR3 DNA sequence: TGTGCCAGCAGCGGGACAGGGGGCCGAACTAATGAAAAACTGTATTTT.

J is TRBJ1-2 and V is TRBV2, with D unclear. In germline, CDR1 is SNHLY, CDR2 FYNNEI. Trimming stripped 1 base from V and 3 bases from J, with 9 bases between. The CDR3 covers 14 residues. The CDR3 reads CASSEGVGYYGYTF. As DNA, the CDR3 is TGTGCCAGCAGTGAAGGTGTCGGATACTATGGCTACACCTTC.

The rearrangement uses TRBV6-2 or TRBV6-3 and TRBJ2-1, with TRBD2 matching 13 bases. The CDR3 extends over 16 amino acids. J lost 8 bases, V lost 2 bases, and 6 bases had no gene match. The germline gives CDR1 MNHEY, CDR2 SVGEGT. CDR3 nucleotides: TGTGCCAGCAGTTACCCGGGACTAGCGGGGAAGGATGAGCAGTTCTTC. Encoded protein: CASSYPGLAGKDEQFF.

This clonotype was recorded a few times. The rearrangement links TRBV12-5 to TRBJ2-7; D call uncertain. The CDR3 runs to 14 residues. CDR1 is LGHNT, CDR2 FRNRAP, per germline. Trimming removed 0 bases from V and 4 bases from J, with 10 bases in between. CDR3 residues: CASGLVPPAYEQYF. CDR3 bases: TGTGCTAGTGGTTTGGTACCCCCAGCGTACGAGCAGTACTTC. Filled out from reference TRBV12-5 and TRBJ2-7, the complete variable domain reads DARVTQTPRHKVTEMGQEVTMRCQPILGHNTVFWYRQTMMQGLELLAYFRNRAPLDDSGMPKDRFSAEMPDATLATLKIQPSEPRDSAVYFCASGLVPPAYEQYFGPGTRLTVT.

V and J are TRBV20-1 and TRBJ2-7; possibly TRBD1 for D (5 bases). The J call could be wrong; TRBJ2-5 is a better fit for the DNA end. This CDR3 is built from 13 residues. Germline assignment: CDR1 DFQATT and CDR2 SNEGSKA (reference sequence). The CDR3 sequence: CSARGRDGETQYF. The DNA for the CDR3 is TGCAGTGCTAGGGGCAGGGATGGGGAGACCCAGTACTTC.

The genes are TRBV5-6 and TRBJ2-7; 7 bases fit TRBD1. The CDR3 sequence is 15 residues long. V was clipped by 3 bases and J by 2 bases; unmatched bases: 8. The germline CDR1 and CDR2 sequences are SGHDT and YYEEEE. CDR3 sequence: CASSSIQGNTYEQYF. The CDR3 DNA follows: TGTGCCAGCAGCTCCATACAGGGGAACACCTACGAGCAGTACTTC.

The chain joins TRBV27 to TRBJ2-5; D is uncertain. The CDR3 runs to 13 residues. The germline V and J ends were trimmed by 5 bases and 1 base, with 8 bases remaining between them. Germline loops: CDR1 MNHEY, CDR2 SMNVEV (reference sequence). The CDR3 region is CASSALLQETQYF. In nucleotides, the CDR3 is TGTGCCAGCAGTGCCCTCCTCCAAGAGACCCAGTACTTC.

The chain joins TRBV25-1 to TRBJ2-1; D may correspond to TRBD1 or TRBD2 (5 bases each). V was pared by 3 bases and J by 3 bases, with 12 bases between. Germline CDR1 reads MGHDK; CDR2 reads SYGVNS. The CDR3 totals 15 residues. CDR3 residues: CASSEEGAGYNEQFF. CDR3 DNA sequence: TGTGCCAGCAGTGAGGAAGGGGCGGGCTACAATGAGCAGTTCTTC.

The chain employs TRBV7-6 and TRBJ2-3; 9 bases match TRBD2. The V gene's germline CDR1 is SGHVS and CDR2 FNYEAQ. This CDR3 has 16 residues. After removal of 5 bases from V and 6 bases from J, the junction contained 12 bases not matched to a gene. The CDR3 sequence: CASSLLGGGASDTQYF. CDR3 DNA sequence: TGTGCCAGCAGCCTACTTGGCGGGGGGGCCTCTGATACGCAGTATTTT.